A selection of T cell receptor beta chains follows, all from one sample in a study of blood T cell repertoires in COVID-19. TCRdb's table, derived via immunoSEQ multiplex PCR, lists solely in-frame clones and lacks some. The table has about 200,000 clones, 70% to 90% seen once; the top ten hold under 25%. Sequencing was done on a sample of peripheral blood. These receptors came from a man between 60 and 75 years old with active or convalescent COVID-19. The CDR3 runs from the conserved cysteine through the conserved F or W. A D gene is named only where the DNA matches it firmly. Clone size is given for some rows only: seen once, a few or many times, or a class if the clone is expanded.

j_call	v_call	cdr3_length	clone_size	d_call	cdr3_nt	cdr3_aa
TRBJ1-2	TRBV25-1	14	NA	NA	TGTGCCAGCAGTGACCAGGGATTTAACTATGGCTACACCTTC	CASSDQGFNYGYTF
TRBJ1-5	TRBV5-8	15	NA	NA	TGTGCCAGCAGCTTGGGCCAGGGAAACAATCAGCCCCAGCATTTT	CASSLGQGNNQPQHF
TRBJ1-6	TRBV6-1	15	once	NA	TGTGCCAGCAGTGAAAGGGAGTCCAGTAATTCACCCCTCCACTTT	CASSERESSNSPLHF
TRBJ1-5	TRBV5-1	15	NA	NA	TGCGCCAGCAGCTTGACAGGGAGGGACGGTCAGCCCCAGCATTTT	CASSLTGRDGQPQHF
TRBJ1-3	TRBV18	15	NA	NA	TGTGCCAGCTCCCCCCTCGCAGGGGTCGGAAACACCATATATTTT	CASSPLAGVGNTIYF
TRBJ2-3	TRBV7-3	15	NA	TRBD2	TGTGCCAGCAGCTTGATAGCGGGGGGGACAGATACGCAGTATTTT	CASSLIAGGTDTQYF
TRBJ1-1	TRBV18	15	NA	TRBD1	TGTGCCAGCTCATTAACCGGGACAGGGGGCACTGAAGCTTTCTTT	CASSLTGTGGTEAFF
TRBJ1-2	TRBV6-5	14	NA	NA	TGTGCCAGCGGGGAGGGGGGATTCAGGAATGGCTACACCTTC	CASGEGGFRNGYTF
TRBJ1-1	TRBV20-1	11	NA	NA	TGCAGTGCTCGAACAGGCACTGAAGCTTTCTTT	CSARTGTEAFF
TRBJ2-3	TRBV2	16	NA	NA	TGTGCCAGCAGTGAAACCAGACTTTCTAGCACAGATACGCAGTATTTT	CASSETRLSSTDTQYF
TRBJ1-5	TRBV2	14	NA	NA	TGTGCCAGCAGGCCGGGATATAGCAATCAGCCCCAGCATTTT	CASRPGYSNQPQHF
TRBJ2-7	TRBV19	15	NA	TRBD1	TGTGCCAGTACCTCCACAGGGGCCGGTTCCTACGAGCAGTACTTC	CASTSTGAGSYEQYF
TRBJ2-2	TRBV15	16	NA	NA	TGTGCCACCAGCAGAGATCCGAGGGCCAGTACCGGGGAGCTGTTTTTT	CATSRDPRASTGELFF
TRBJ2-5	TRBV6-1	13	NA	NA	TGTGCCAGCAGTGAGGATGGGGGCGCGACCCAGTACTTC	CASSEDGGATQYF
TRBJ1-6	TRBV11-2	14	once	NA	TGTGCCAGCAGCTTAGAAATCGGTAATTCACCCCTCCACTTT	CASSLEIGNSPLHF
TRBJ2-7	TRBV7-9	15	NA	TRBD2	TGTGCCAGCAGCAGACTAGCGGGCCGCTCCTACGAGCAGTACTTC	CASSRLAGRSYEQYF
TRBJ2-3	TRBV6-4	13	NA	NA	TGTGCCAGCAGTTCAGAAATCACAGATACGCAGTATTTT	CASSSEITDTQYF
TRBJ1-2	TRBV5-6	16	NA	TRBD1	TGTGCCAGCAGCTTGGGACAGGGGGCTTTAGACTATGGCTACACCTTC	CASSLGQGALDYGYTF
TRBJ2-3	TRBV5-6	16	NA	NA	TGTGCCAGCAGCTTGTCTTCCAGGGCCCCGACAGATACGCAGTATTTT	CASSLSSRAPTDTQYF
TRBJ1-6	TRBV2	14	NA	NA	TGTGCCAGCGTTATCAGGGCGGAGAATTCACCCCTCCACTTT	CASVIRAENSPLHF
TRBJ2-7	TRBV6-6	12	NA	NA	TGTGCCAGCAGAAACAGCAGGGTCGAGCAGTACTTC	CASRNSRVEQYF
TRBJ2-2	TRBV4-1	16	NA	NA	TGCGCCAGCAGCCAAGATCGGAGCGATAAGCCCGGGGAGCTGTTTTTT	CASSQDRSDKPGELFF
TRBJ1-2	TRBV28	15	NA	TRBD1	TGTGCCAGCAGGCCGGGACAGGGTGGAAGCTATGGCTACACCTTC	CASRPGQGGSYGYTF
TRBJ2-3	TRBV10-3	17	once	TRBD2	TGTGCCATCAGTGGGACTAGCGGGGAGAGAGGCACAGATACGCAGTATTTT	CAISGTSGERGTDTQYF
TRBJ2-7	TRBV5-4	15	NA	TRBD1	TGTGCCAGCAGCTTGTTCGGGACAGGGTACTACGAGCAGTACTTC	CASSLFGTGYYEQYF
TRBJ1-5	TRBV3-1/TRBV3-2	14	NA	TRBD1	TGTGCCAGCAGCCAGAGACAGGGTAATCAGCCCCAGCATTTT	CASSQRQGNQPQHF
TRBJ1-5	TRBV6-2/TRBV6-3	15	NA	TRBD1	TGTGCCAGCAGCACACGCCGACAGGGGGATCAGCCCCAGCATTTT	CASSTRRQGDQPQHF
TRBJ2-2	TRBV12-3/TRBV12-4	12	NA	NA	TGTGCCAGCTGCAGTATGCCCGGGGAGCTGTTTTTT	CASCSMPGELFF
TRBJ2-3	TRBV9	14	NA	TRBD2	TGTGCCAGCACGGCGGGGGGCTGGGCAGATACGCAGTATTTT	CASTAGGWADTQYF
TRBJ2-3	TRBV28	19	NA	TRBD1	TGTGCCAGCGTAAAATCTCCGGGACAGGGGGGTACTAGCACAGATACGCAGTATTTT	CASVKSPGQGGTSTDTQYF
TRBJ2-1	TRBV19	13	NA	NA	TGTGCCAGTAGTATTAGTAACTACAATGAGCAGTTCTTC	CASSISNYNEQFF
TRBJ1-6	TRBV5-6	14	NA	NA	TGTGCCAGCAGCGCTCGACAGTACAATTCACCCCTCCACTTT	CASSARQYNSPLHF
TRBJ1-1	TRBV12-5	17	NA	TRBD1	TGTGCTAGTGGTTTGGTAACAACAGGGGCGATGAACACTGAAGCTTTCTTT	CASGLVTTGAMNTEAFF
TRBJ1-2	TRBV12-3/TRBV12-4	13	NA	TRBD1	TGTGCCAGCAGTCCCCGGACAGGCGGAGGCTACACCTTC	CASSPRTGGGYTF
TRBJ1-1	TRBV10-3	11	NA	NA	TGTGCCACAACAGTGAACACTGAAGCTTTCTTT	CATTVNTEAFF
TRBJ2-3	TRBV7-2	16	NA	TRBD2	TGTGCCAGCAGCCCTAGACTAGCGGGGTCGTCAGATACGCAGTATTTT	CASSPRLAGSSDTQYF
TRBJ2-3	TRBV6-5	13	NA	NA	TGTGCCAGCGAACAGGGAGGGACAGATACGCAGTATTTT	CASEQGGTDTQYF
TRBJ1-1	TRBV6-5	12	NA	NA	TGTGCCAGCAGTTACGGTAGCTCTGAAGCTTTCTTT	CASSYGSSEAFF
TRBJ2-5	TRBV4-2	16	NA	TRBD2	TGTGCCAGCAGCCAAGGCCTAGCGGGAGATCAAGAGACCCAGTACTTC	CASSQGLAGDQETQYF
TRBJ2-4	TRBV19	17	once	TRBD2	TGTGCCAGTAGTCTTCATAGCGGGGGCCATCACAAAAACATTCAGTACTTC	CASSLHSGGHHKNIQYF
TRBJ1-1	TRBV11-2	15	few	NA	TGTGCCAGCAGCTCCTCCCTACGGGGTGACACTGAAGCTTTCTTT	CASSSSLRGDTEAFF
TRBJ2-5	TRBV6-1	17	NA	NA	TGTGCCAGCAGTGAAGCGCGTGGGGGCGCGTGGGGAGAGACCCAGTACTTC	CASSEARGGAWGETQYF
TRBJ2-1	TRBV6-4	14	once	TRBD2	TGTGCCAGCAGTTTCAGCGGGGGCCCCAATGAGCAGTTCTTC	CASSFSGGPNEQFF
TRBJ1-2	TRBV5-6	13	NA	TRBD1	TGTGCCAGCAGCTTCGACAGGGGCGGTGGCTACACCTTC	CASSFDRGGGYTF
TRBJ1-4	TRBV18	14	NA	NA	TGTGCCAGCTCGTCGAGGGGGGGCGATGAAAAACTGTTTTTT	CASSSRGGDEKLFF
TRBJ2-5	TRBV2	15	NA	NA	TGTGCCAGCAGTCGGGAAAGAGTCGGAAAAGAGACCCAGTACTTC	CASSRERVGKETQYF
TRBJ1-3	TRBV11-2	12	NA	NA	TGTGCCAGCAGTGCGGTGGTTACCACCATATATTTT	CASSAVVTTIYF
TRBJ1-6	TRBV6-5	13	few	TRBD1	TGTGCCAGCAGGCAGACAGGGAATTCACCCCTCCACTTT	CASRQTGNSPLHF
TRBJ2-3	TRBV5-8	16	NA	TRBD1	TGTGCCAGCAGCGTGTACAGGGGGCGCATTACAGATACGCAGTATTTT	CASSVYRGRITDTQYF
TRBJ2-5	TRBV3-1/TRBV3-2	14	NA	TRBD1	TGTGCCAGCAGCCCCCCGGGACAGCAAGAGACCCAGTACTTC	CASSPPGQQETQYF
TRBJ1-5	TRBV5-6	13	NA	NA	TGTGCCAGCAGCTGGGGAGGCAATCAGCCCCAGCATTTT	CASSWGGNQPQHF